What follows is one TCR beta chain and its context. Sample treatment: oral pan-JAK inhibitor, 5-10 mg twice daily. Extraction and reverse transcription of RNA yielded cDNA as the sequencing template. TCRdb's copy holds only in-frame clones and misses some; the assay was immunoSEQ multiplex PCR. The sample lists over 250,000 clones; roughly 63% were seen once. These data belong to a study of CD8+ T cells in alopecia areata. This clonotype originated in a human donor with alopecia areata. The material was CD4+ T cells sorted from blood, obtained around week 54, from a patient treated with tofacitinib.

The CDR3 DNA reads TGTGCCAGCAGACCGGGACAGATCTACGAGCAGTACTTC. As protein: CASRPGQIYEQYF. V gene TRBV6-5 combines with J gene TRBJ2-7; 7 bases align to TRBD1. Germline loops: CDR1 MNHEY, CDR2 SVGAGI. This CDR3 region has 13 residues. J was trimmed by 3 bases and V by 6 bases; bases with no gene match: 5.